The TCR beta chain under discussion was sequenced for a study of radiotherapy plus CTLA-4 blockade in lung cancer listed by TCRdb under 2018. Background for the entire study: Among the enrolled patients, around 17% had an objective response, and about 30% reached disease control. The full study reports these points: Early dynamic changes in blood T cell clones, together with increased serum interferon-beta after radiation, were reported as the strongest predictors of response. After treatment with radiotherapy and ipilimumab, TCR clones that originated in tumors expanded in peripheral blood.

A single count supports this clone. There is no known antigen for this receptor. No clone much larger than this one lies a single base away; base qualities are absent. Sequences SGHDN (CDR1) and FVKESK (CDR2) are obtained from the germline V gene. Measured from the cysteine to the phenylalanine, the CDR3 is 15 residues long. The retained sequence is limited to the CDR3, 45 bases, with the frame set at the first base. The germline V and J ends show losses of 4 bases and 3 bases respectively, and no gene match explains 4 bases of the junction. In this study, focal radiation therapy paired with CTLA-4 blockade (ipilimumab) was tested in patients who had chemo-refractory metastatic non-small-cell lung cancer. The library was generated by the immunoSEQ multiplex PCR assay. Here the immuneACCESS table is served through TCRdb, limited to in-frame sequences with V and J called. Missing clones are a known gap in these copies; in checked studies unresolved V genes cover under half, and the rest lacks a known reason. The sample table contains roughly 58,000 clones; only one count was recorded for 70% to 85% of them. The ten largest account for more than 5.5% of the sample.

The specimen comprised peripheral blood, sampled from a patient treated with radiotherapy plus ipilimumab. This receptor was obtained from a human donor with non-small cell lung cancer whose response to radiotherapy plus ipilimumab could not be evaluated. The chain couples TRBV14 to TRBJ2-3, with 10 bases aligning to TRBD2. The encoded CDR3 is CASSRLSGRTDTQYF. The DNA sequence is as follows: TGTGCCAGCAGCCGACTTAGCGGGAGGACAGATACGCAGTATTTT. The CDR3 plus the reference TRBV14 and TRBJ2-3 genes for the other parts give the full variable domain: EAGVTQFPSHSVIEKGQTVTLRCDPISGHDNLYWYRRVMGKEIKFLLHFVKESKQDESGMPNNRFLAERTGGTYSTLKVQPAELEDSGVYFCASSRLSGRTDTQYFGPGTRLTVL.